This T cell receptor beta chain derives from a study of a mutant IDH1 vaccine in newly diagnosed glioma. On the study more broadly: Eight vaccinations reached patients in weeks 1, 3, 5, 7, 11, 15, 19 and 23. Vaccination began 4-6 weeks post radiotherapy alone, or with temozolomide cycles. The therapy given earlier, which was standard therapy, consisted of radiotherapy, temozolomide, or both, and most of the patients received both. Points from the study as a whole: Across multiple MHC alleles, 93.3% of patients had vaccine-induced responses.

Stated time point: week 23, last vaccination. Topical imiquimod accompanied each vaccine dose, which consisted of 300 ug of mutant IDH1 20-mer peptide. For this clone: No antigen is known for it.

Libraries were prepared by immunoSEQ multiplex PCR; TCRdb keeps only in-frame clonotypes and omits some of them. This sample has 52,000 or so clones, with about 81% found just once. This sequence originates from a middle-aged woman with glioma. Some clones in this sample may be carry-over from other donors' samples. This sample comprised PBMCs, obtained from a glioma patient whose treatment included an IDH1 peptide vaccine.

In DNA, the CDR3 is TGTGCCTGGAGAGCAGCGGGGGGGCTGAGAACCGGGGAGCTGTTTTTT. It encodes CAWRAAGGLRTGELFF. V gene TRBV30 combines with J gene TRBJ2-2; TRBD2 aligns across 10 bases. The germline V gene encodes CDR1 GTSNPN and CDR2 SVGIG (reference sequence). The CDR3 spans 16 residues. J lost 5 bases, V lost 3 bases, and 9 bases had no gene match.